This note documents a single TCR beta chain sequence. The antigen is unknown. This CDR3 has 19 residues. The germline gives CDR1 SEHNR, CDR2 FQNEAQ (reference sequence). V lost 6 bases to trimming and J lost 6 bases, with 29 bases between them. This entry comes from a study of T cell repertoires in cytomegalovirus infection. Overall study: Epitope selection comprised recently identified HLA-C-restricted CMV epitopes and well-studied HLA-B-restricted CMV epitopes. CMV infection together with matching HLA type was indicated by public TCR beta signatures.

From the reads, TCRdb called clonotypes with MiXCR, one entry per CDR3 protein. The data hold tens of thousands of distinct CDR3 sequences, with 20% to 25% observed a single time. Study-level points and caveats: Clonotypes of TCR beta that were HLA-C-restricted and CMV-specific dominated the ex vivo response. Cumulated frequencies of public TCR beta families served to identify carriers of CMV plus the relevant HLA.

This TCR derives from a human donor in good health (CMV status not recorded). Some clones in this sample may be carry-over from other donors' samples. Sequences were derived from CD8+ T cells from cultured PBMCs, sampled from culture after CMV antigen stimulation. The chain uses TRBV7-9 and TRBJ2-2; D not resolved. For the CDR3, the DNA is TGTGCCAGCAGACATACAAATGATCCCCATATCAGGTTCGCCGGGGAGCTGTTTTTT. It translates to CASRHTNDPHIRFAGELFF.